This T cell receptor (beta chain) comes out of a study of blood T cell repertoires in COVID-19. At the level of the study: T cells, B-cell-depleted T cells, or PBMCs supplied cDNA or gDNA.

The CDR3 totals 17 residues. In germline, CDR1 is SNHLY, CDR2 FYNNEI. Trimming at V came to 3 bases and at J to 5 bases, leaving 14 bases not matched to a gene. Generated by immunoSEQ multiplex PCR, the TCRdb table keeps only in-frame clones and is missing some. In the table there are about 200,000 clones, approximately 90% of which are singletons. This receptor was identified in a man aged 55 to 70 with COVID-19, enrolled during active disease. The gene calls are TRBV2 and TRBJ2-7, with TRBD1 identical over 9 bases. Sequencing input: peripheral blood. DNA for the CDR3: TGTGCCAGCAGTGAGGACAGGGGAATTCCTTTCCGTGACGAGCAGTACTTC. Encoded protein: CASSEDRGIPFRDEQYF.